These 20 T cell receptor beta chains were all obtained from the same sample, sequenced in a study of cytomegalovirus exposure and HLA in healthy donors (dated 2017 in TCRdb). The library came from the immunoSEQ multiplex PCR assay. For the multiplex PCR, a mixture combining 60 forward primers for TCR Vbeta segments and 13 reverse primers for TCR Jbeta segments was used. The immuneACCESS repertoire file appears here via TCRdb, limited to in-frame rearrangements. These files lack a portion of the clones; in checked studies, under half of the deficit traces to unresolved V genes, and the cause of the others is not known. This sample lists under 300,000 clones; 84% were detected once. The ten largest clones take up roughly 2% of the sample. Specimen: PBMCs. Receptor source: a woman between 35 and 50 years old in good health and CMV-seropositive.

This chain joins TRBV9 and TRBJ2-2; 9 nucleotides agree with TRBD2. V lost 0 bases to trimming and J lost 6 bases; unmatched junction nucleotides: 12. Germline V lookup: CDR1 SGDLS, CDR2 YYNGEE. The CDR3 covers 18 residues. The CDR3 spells CASSVDPLAGSGAGELFF. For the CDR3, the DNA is TGTGCCAGCAGCGTAGATCCCCTAGCGGGATCAGGGGCCGGGGAGCTGTTTTTT.

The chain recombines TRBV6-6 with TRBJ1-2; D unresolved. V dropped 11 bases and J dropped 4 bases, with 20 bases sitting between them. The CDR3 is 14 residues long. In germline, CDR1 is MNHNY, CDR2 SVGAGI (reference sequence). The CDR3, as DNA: TGTGCCGCCTCGACGCTCCCAGGACTCTATGGCTACACCTTC. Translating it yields CAASTLPGLYGYTF.

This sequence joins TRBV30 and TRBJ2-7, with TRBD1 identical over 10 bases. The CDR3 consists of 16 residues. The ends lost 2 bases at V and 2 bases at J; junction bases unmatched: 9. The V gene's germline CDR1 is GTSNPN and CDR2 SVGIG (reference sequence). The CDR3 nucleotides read TGTGCCTGGAGTCTAACTGGAGGGACAGGGGCCTACGAGCAGTACTTC. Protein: CAWSLTGGTGAYEQYF.

CDR3 protein: CASSQGFQGTGELFF. In DNA, the CDR3 is TGCGCCAGCAGCCAAGGTTTTCAGGGCACCGGGGAGCTGTTTTTT. The chain carries TRBV4-3 and TRBJ2-2; weak D call: TRBD1 (5 bases). The CDR3 runs to 15 residues. The germline gives CDR1 LGHNA, CDR2 YSLEER. The V and J ends lost 1 base and 4 bases respectively, with 10 bases between them.

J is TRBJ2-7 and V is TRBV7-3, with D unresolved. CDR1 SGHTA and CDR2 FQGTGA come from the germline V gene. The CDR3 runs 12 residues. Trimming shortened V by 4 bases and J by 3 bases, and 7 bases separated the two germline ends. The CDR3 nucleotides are TGTGCCAGCAGCTGTACAGACTACGAGCAGTACTTC. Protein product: CASSCTDYEQYF.

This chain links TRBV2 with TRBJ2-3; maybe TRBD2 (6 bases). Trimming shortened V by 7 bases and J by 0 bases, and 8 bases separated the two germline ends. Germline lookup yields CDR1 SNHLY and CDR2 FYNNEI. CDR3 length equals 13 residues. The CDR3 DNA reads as TGTGCCAGCAACGGGAGAAGCACAGATACGCAGTATTTT. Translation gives CASNGRSTDTQYF.

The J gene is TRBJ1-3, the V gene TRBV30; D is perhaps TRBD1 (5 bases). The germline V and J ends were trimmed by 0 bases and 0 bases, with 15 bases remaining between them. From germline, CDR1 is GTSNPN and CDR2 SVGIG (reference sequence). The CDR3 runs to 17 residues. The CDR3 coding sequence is TGTGCCTGGAGTGTATGGATGGGGCTGCCCTCTGGAAACACCATATATTTT. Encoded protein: CAWSVWMGLPSGNTIYF.

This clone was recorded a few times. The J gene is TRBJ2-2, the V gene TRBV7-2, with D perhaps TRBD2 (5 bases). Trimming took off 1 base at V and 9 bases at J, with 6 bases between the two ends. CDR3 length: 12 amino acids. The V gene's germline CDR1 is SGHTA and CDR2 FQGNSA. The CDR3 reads CASSLGERELFF. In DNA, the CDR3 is TGTGCCAGCAGCTTAGGGGAGAGGGAGCTGTTTTTT.

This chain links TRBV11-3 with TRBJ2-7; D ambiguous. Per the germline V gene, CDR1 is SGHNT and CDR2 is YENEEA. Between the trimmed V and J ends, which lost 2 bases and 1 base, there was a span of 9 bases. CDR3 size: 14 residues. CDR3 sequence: CASSLYPSSYEQYF. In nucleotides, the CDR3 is TGTGCCAGCAGCTTATACCCGAGTTCCTACGAGCAGTACTTC.

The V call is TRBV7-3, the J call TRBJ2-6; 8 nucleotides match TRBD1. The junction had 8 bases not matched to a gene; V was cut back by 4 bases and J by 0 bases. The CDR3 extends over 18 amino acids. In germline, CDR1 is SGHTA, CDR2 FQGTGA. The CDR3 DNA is TGTGCCAGCAGCTCCCCGAGACAGGGGTACTCTGGGGCCAACGTCCTGACTTTC. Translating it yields CASSSPRQGYSGANVLTF.

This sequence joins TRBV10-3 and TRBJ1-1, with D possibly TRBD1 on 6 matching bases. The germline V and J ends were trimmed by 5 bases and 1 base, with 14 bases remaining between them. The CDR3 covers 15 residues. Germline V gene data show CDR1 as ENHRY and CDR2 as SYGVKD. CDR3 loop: CAISQGQRANTEAFF. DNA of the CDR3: TGTGCCATCAGTCAGGGACAAAGGGCGAACACTGAAGCTTTCTTT.

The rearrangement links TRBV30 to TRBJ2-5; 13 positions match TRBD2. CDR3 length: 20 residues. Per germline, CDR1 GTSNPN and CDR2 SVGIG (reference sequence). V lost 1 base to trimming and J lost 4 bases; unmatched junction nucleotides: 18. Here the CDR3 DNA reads TGTGCCTGGAGTGACCCCAAAGGACTAGCGGGAGAAGGAGGTCTAGAGACCCAGTACTTC. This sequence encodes CAWSDPKGLAGEGGLETQYF.

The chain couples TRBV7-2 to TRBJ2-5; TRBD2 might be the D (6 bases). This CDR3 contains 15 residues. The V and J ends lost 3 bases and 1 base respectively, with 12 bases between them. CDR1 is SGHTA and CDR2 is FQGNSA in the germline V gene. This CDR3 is CASSFVSGLQETQYF. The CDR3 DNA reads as TGTGCCAGCAGCTTTGTTAGCGGCCTCCAAGAGACCCAGTACTTC.

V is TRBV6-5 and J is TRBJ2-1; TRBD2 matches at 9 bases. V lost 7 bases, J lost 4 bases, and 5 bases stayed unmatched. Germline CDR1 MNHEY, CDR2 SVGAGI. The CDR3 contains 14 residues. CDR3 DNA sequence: TGTGCCAGCACAAGTACTAGCGGGTACAATGAGCAGTTCTTC. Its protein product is CASTSTSGYNEQFF.

The CDR3 reads CASTQGSAGNTIYF. The CDR3 bases are TGTGCCAGTACTCAAGGGAGCGCTGGAAACACCATATATTTT. V usage is TRBV19 and J usage is TRBJ1-3; D not resolved. CDR3 length: 14 amino acids. Germline V gene data show CDR1 as LNHDA and CDR2 as SQIVND (reference sequence). V was pared by 7 bases and J by 2 bases, with 12 bases between.

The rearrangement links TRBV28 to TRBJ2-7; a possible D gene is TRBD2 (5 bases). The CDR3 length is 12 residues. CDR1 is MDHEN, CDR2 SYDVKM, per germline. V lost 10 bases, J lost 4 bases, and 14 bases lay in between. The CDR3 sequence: CATRTGEYEQYF. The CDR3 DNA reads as TGTGCCACCCGGACCGGGGAGTACGAGCAGTACTTC.

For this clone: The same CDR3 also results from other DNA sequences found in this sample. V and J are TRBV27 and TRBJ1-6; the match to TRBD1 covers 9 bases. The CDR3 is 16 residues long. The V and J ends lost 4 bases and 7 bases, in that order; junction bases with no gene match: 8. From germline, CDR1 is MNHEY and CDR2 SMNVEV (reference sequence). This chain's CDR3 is CASSSIYGTGNSPLHF. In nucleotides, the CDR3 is TGTGCCAGCAGTTCGATCTACGGGACAGGGAATTCACCCCTCCACTTT.

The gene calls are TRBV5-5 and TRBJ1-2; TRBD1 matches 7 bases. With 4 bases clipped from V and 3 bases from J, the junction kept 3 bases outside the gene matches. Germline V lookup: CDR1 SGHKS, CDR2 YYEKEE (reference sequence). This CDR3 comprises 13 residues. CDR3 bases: TGTGCCAGCAGCGTCGACAGGGACTATGGCTACACCTTC. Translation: CASSVDRDYGYTF. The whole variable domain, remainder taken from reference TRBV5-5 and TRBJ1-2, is DAGVTQSPTHLIKTRGQQVTLRCSPISGHKSVSWYQQVLGQGPQFIFQYYEKEERGRGNFPDRFSARQFPNYSSELNVNALLLGDSALYLCASSVDRDYGYTFGSGTRLTVV.

The CDR3 reads CASRSLAGGGYNEQFF. The CDR3 nucleotides are TGTGCCAGCAGATCACTAGCGGGAGGGGGCTACAATGAGCAGTTCTTC. This chain connects TRBV6-6 to TRBJ2-1; 13 positions agree with TRBD2. The germline V gene has CDR1 MNHNY and CDR2 SVGAGI (reference sequence). The CDR3 covers 16 residues. Trimming removed 6 bases from V and 3 bases from J; junction bases left unmatched: 5.

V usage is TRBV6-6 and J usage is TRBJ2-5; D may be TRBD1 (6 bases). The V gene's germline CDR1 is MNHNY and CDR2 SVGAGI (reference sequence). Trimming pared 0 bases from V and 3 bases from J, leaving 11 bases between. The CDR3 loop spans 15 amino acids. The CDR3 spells CASSYSRGFEETQYF. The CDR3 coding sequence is TGTGCCAGCAGTTACTCGAGGGGGTTTGAAGAGACCCAGTACTTC.